A selection of T cell receptor beta chains follows, all from one sample in a study of Ad26.COV2.S vaccination and SARS-CoV-2 variants. Sequencing was performed with immunoSEQ multiplex PCR; in TCRdb, only in-frame clones are kept and a portion is missing. The sample holds approximately 420,000 clones, approximately 86% seen once. Sequencing was performed on peripheral blood, taken in a trial of Ad26.COV2.S vaccine versus placebo. All receptors derive from a person aged 18-60 years who received the Ad26.COV2.S COVID-19 vaccine or a placebo. CDR3s include the opening cysteine and the closing phenylalanine or tryptophan. The D gene is left open where the match is weak. Clone size is shown for a subset of rows, as once, few, many or a class of expanded clone.

v_gene	j_gene	abundance	d_gene	CDR3nt	CDR3aa
TRBV7-9	TRBJ1-3	.	.	TGTGCCAGCAGCCCGGGGGCCTCCGGAAACACCATATATTTT	CASSPGASGNTIYF
TRBV10-3	TRBJ1-1	.	TRBD1	TGTGCCATCAGCGAACCACAGGGGCAGCACACTGAAGCTTTCTTT	CAISEPQGQHTEAFF
TRBV2	TRBJ2-7	.	.	TGTGCCAGCAGTGTTACCAGGGTGATATCCTACGAGCAGTACTTC	CASSVTRVISYEQYF
TRBV6-5	TRBJ1-3	.	.	TGTGCCACCCAGGGGAGCTCTGGAAACACCATATATTTT	CATQGSSGNTIYF
TRBV5-4	TRBJ1-1	.	.	TGTGCCAGCAGCTTGGGGGGGACTAAAATGAACACTGAAGCTTTCTTT	CASSLGGTKMNTEAFF
TRBV7-9	TRBJ1-2	.	.	TGTGCCAGCAGCTTGTCTACGGACTATGGCTACACCTTC	CASSLSTDYGYTF
TRBV5-1	TRBJ2-5	.	.	TGCGCCAGCAGATACAGTCAAGAGACCCAGTACTTC	CASRYSQETQYF
TRBV7-2	TRBJ2-7	.	.	TGTGCCAGCAACTCGGGCGGGGTAGGCGAGCAGTACTTC	CASNSGGVGEQYF
TRBV13	TRBJ2-1	.	TRBD1	TGTGCCAGCAGTTACCGGGACAGGGTACGAAATGAGCAGTTCTTC	CASSYRDRVRNEQFF
TRBV6-6	TRBJ2-2	once	TRBD2	TGTGCCAGCAGTTACTCGTTACTAGCGGGGGCCGGGGAGCTGTTTTTT	CASSYSLLAGAGELFF
TRBV7-6	TRBJ2-7	.	TRBD1	TGTGCCAGCAGCTTAGCGGAGGGGACAGGGAGGTTGTACGAGCAGTACTTC	CASSLAEGTGRLYEQYF
TRBV6-2/TRBV6-3	TRBJ2-7	.	TRBD1	TGTGCCAGCAGTTCGGGACAGGGAGACTCCTACGAGCAGTACTTC	CASSSGQGDSYEQYF
TRBV20-1	TRBJ1-4	.	.	TGCAGTGCTCTGAATGAAAAACTGTTTTTT	CSALNEKLFF
TRBV6-1	TRBJ1-1	once	TRBD1	TGTGCCAGCAGTGAAGTATCGGGGGGACAGGGAGCTTTCTTT	CASSEVSGGQGAFF
TRBV6-5	TRBJ1-1	few	.	TGTGCCAGCAGTTACTCGAGTGCGAACACTGAAGCTTTCTTT	CASSYSSANTEAFF
TRBV6-5	TRBJ1-5	.	.	TGTGCCAGCAGTTACGCACAGTTCAATCAGCCCCAGCATTTT	CASSYAQFNQPQHF
TRBV5-4	TRBJ2-3	.	.	TGTGCCAGCAGCTTGTATTCCAGCGCAGATACGCAGTATTTT	CASSLYSSADTQYF
TRBV18	TRBJ2-7	.	TRBD1	TGTGCCAGCTCACCTAGGGACAGGCCCTACGAGCAGTACTTC	CASSPRDRPYEQYF
TRBV5-1	TRBJ2-2	.	.	TGCGCCAGCAGCCGTCAAGGAAATAGCGCGAACACCGGGGAGCTGTTTTTT	CASSRQGNSANTGELFF
TRBV6-5	TRBJ1-5	.	.	TGTGCCAGCAGTCTTCCCCAGGGTTATGGTCAGCCCCAGCATTTT	CASSLPQGYGQPQHF
TRBV19	TRBJ1-1	.	.	TGTGCCAGTAGTATAGTCAGAGTAGGCACTGAAGCTTTCTTT	CASSIVRVGTEAFF
TRBV6-6	TRBJ2-7	.	.	TGTGCCAGCAGTTACTCGACGAACGAGCAGTACTTC	CASSYSTNEQYF
TRBV7-2	TRBJ2-3	once	.	TGTGCCAGCAGCTCGCCGGGACACCAGAGGGATACGCAGTATTTT	CASSSPGHQRDTQYF
TRBV12-3/TRBV12-4	TRBJ2-4	once	TRBD2	TGTGCCAGCACCCCCGGGGGGGGTATTGTACAGTACTTC	CASTPGGGIVQYF
TRBV7-9	TRBJ1-1	once	TRBD1	TGTGCCAGCAGCGAGAGTACAGGGGAGTTCACTGAAGCTTTCTTT	CASSESTGEFTEAFF
TRBV5-1	TRBJ2-3	.	.	TGCGCCAGCAGCCTCGCGGCGGGGAGCACAGATACGCAGTATTTT	CASSLAAGSTDTQYF
TRBV7-2	TRBJ1-3	.	TRBD1	TGTGCCAGCAGCTTAGCGGCGGGACAGATGGACACCATATATTTT	CASSLAAGQMDTIYF
TRBV19	TRBJ1-6	.	TRBD1	TGTGCCAGTAGTATACAGGGGGCTGAAAATTCACCCCTCCACTTT	CASSIQGAENSPLHF
TRBV6-5	TRBJ1-5	.	TRBD1	TGTGCCAGCAGCTGGACAGGGTATCAGCCCCAGCATTTT	CASSWTGYQPQHF
TRBV5-1	TRBJ2-3	few	.	TGCGCCAGCAGCTTGGTGGCAGGGGAAGCAGATACGCAGTATTTT	CASSLVAGEADTQYF
TRBV6-6	TRBJ2-3	.	.	TGTGCCAGCACTCCCGGCCTGCTCCCCGTGCATACGCAGTATTTT	CASTPGLLPVHTQYF
TRBV5-1	TRBJ2-2	.	.	TGCGCCAGCAGCTTGGGGGCTGGTAACACCGGGGAGCTGTTTTTT	CASSLGAGNTGELFF
TRBV27	TRBJ2-2	.	.	TGTGCCACCTCGTCCAGGCCCGCAGGCGTCGGGGAGCTGTTTTTT	CATSSRPAGVGELFF
TRBV18	TRBJ1-1	.	.	TGTGCCAGCTCACCCTCAACGATCCAGGCGTCGAACACTGAAGCTTTCTTT	CASSPSTIQASNTEAFF
TRBV9	TRBJ2-5	.	.	TGTGCCAGCAGCGTAGGAGGAGAGACCCAGTACTTC	CASSVGGETQYF
TRBV2	TRBJ2-7	.	TRBD1	TGTGCCAGCAGTGAAAAGGATGGGACAGTCTACGAGCAGTACTTC	CASSEKDGTVYEQYF
TRBV4-1	TRBJ1-2	once	.	TGCGCCAGCAGCCAAGGATTCGGGGTCGGCTACACCTTC	CASSQGFGVGYTF
TRBV27	TRBJ2-3	.	TRBD2	TGTGCCAGCAGCTTAAGAGGACTAGCGGGCGGGGATACGCAGTATTTT	CASSLRGLAGGDTQYF
TRBV10-1	TRBJ2-7	.	.	TGCGCCAGCAGTGACGCGGGGCGAGCCTACGAGCAGTACTTC	CASSDAGRAYEQYF
TRBV7-2	TRBJ1-5	.	.	TGTGCCAGCAGCTTATTAGGAGCTCCCCAGCCCCAGCATTTT	CASSLLGAPQPQHF
TRBV5-4	TRBJ1-2	once	TRBD1	TGTGCCAGCAGCCAGGGGCAGGGGGTTTACTACACCTTC	CASSQGQGVYYTF
TRBV7-2	TRBJ1-2	.	TRBD1	TGTGCCAGCAGCTTACCCTTTTCAGGGGGCTATGGCTACACCTTC	CASSLPFSGGYGYTF
TRBV6-1	TRBJ1-1	.	.	TGTGCCAGCAGTGATAGGACAGCTTCTTTCCTGGCTGAAGCTTTCTTT	CASSDRTASFLAEAFF
TRBV5-4	TRBJ2-1	.	.	TGTGCCAGCAGCTTGGGGGGGGCCAACAATGGGCAGTTCTTC	CASSLGGANNGQFF
TRBV24-1	TRBJ1-4	.	TRBD1	TGTGCCACCAGTGATTCCCGACAGGGAGCAAATGAAAAACTGTTTTTT	CATSDSRQGANEKLFF
TRBV20-1	TRBJ1-2	.	.	TGCAGTGCTATTTTCCTCGGGGGCTACACCTTC	CSAIFLGGYTF
TRBV6-5	TRBJ2-5	.	TRBD2	TGTGCCAGCCGGGTTAGCGGGGAAGCGCAAGAGACCCAGTACTTC	CASRVSGEAQETQYF
TRBV27	TRBJ1-6	few	.	TGTGCCAGCCATTCGGGACCCTATAATTCACCCCTCCACTTT	CASHSGPYNSPLHF
TRBV5-6	TRBJ2-7	.	.	TGTGCCAGCAGCTCATCCGGCCAGGGTAGGTACGAGCAGTACTTC	CASSSSGQGRYEQYF
TRBV12-3/TRBV12-4	TRBJ1-1	.	.	TGTGCCAGCAGTTTTTTCGGCACTGAAGCTTTCTTT	CASSFFGTEAFF
TRBV6-6	TRBJ1-3	once	TRBD1	TGTGCCAGCAGTTGGGACGGGACAGGGACTGGAAACACCATATATTTT	CASSWDGTGTGNTIYF
TRBV5-3	TRBJ2-1	.	.	TGTGCCAAGAAAGCCCTGGTGTACTTCTCCTACAATGAGCAGTTCTTC	CAKKALVYFSYNEQFF
TRBV2	TRBJ2-1	.	.	TGTGCCGGGAAGGAGTCGGTCCGGCAGTTCTTC	CAGKESVRQFF
TRBV6-5	TRBJ1-3	.	.	TGTGCCAGCAGTTACTCCAGTCCTAGCTCTGGAAACACCATATATTTT	CASSYSSPSSGNTIYF
TRBV4-1	TRBJ1-5	few	.	TGCGCCAGCAGCCCGTATGCTGGGGTTTATAGCAATCAGCCCCAGCATTTT	CASSPYAGVYSNQPQHF